The 15 T cell receptor beta chains below all came from one sample that was sequenced in a study of T cell responses to AZD1222 COVID-19 vaccine. The table came from immunoSEQ multiplex PCR; TCRdb's copy has only in-frame clones and leaves some out. The sample lists 99,000 or so clones; roughly 90% were seen once. The specimen was peripheral blood, collected on day 0 of AZD1222 vaccination. The receptors stem from an adult in good health.

This chain links TRBV28 with TRBJ1-5; no clear D gene. CDR1 is MDHEN, CDR2 SYDVKM, per germline. The CDR3 runs 14 residues. The V end lost 1 base, the J end lost 1 base, and 5 bases lay between the germline ends. The CDR3 nucleotides read TGTGCCAGCAGTTTATTTCTCAGCAATCAGCCCCAGCATTTT. This gives the protein CASSLFLSNQPQHF.

This clone was recorded once. The chain carries TRBV7-9 and TRBJ1-1; D may be TRBD1 (5 bases). Germline values: CDR1 SEHNR, CDR2 FQNEAQ (reference sequence). Trimming stripped 4 bases from V and 1 base from J, with 13 bases between. The CDR3 length is 15 residues. The CDR3 sequence: CASSSSTEWNTEAFF. The CDR3 region has the DNA TGTGCCAGCAGCTCATCGACAGAGTGGAACACTGAAGCTTTCTTT.

V and J are TRBV3-1 (or the pseudogene TRBV3-2) and TRBJ1-5, with TRBD1 as a possible D gene (5 bases). Trimming took off 6 bases at V and 6 bases at J, with 15 bases between the two ends. The CDR3 extends over 14 amino acids. Germline values: CDR1 LGHDT, CDR2 YNNKEL (reference sequence). The CDR3 nucleotides read TGTGCCAGCAGTAGGGGTATCGGGCTTCAGCCCCAGCATTTT. It codes for CASSRGIGLQPQHF.

This sequence joins TRBV6-2 or TRBV6-3 and TRBJ2-3; 7 positions match TRBD1. Germline values: CDR1 MNHEY, CDR2 SVGEGT. With V trimmed by 1 base and J by 4 bases, 20 bases remained unmatched. This CDR3 has 20 amino acids. The CDR3 spells CASSYYAAGGVGAGPDTQYF. For the CDR3, the DNA is TGTGCCAGCAGTTACTACGCTGCAGGGGGAGTGGGCGCGGGTCCAGATACGCAGTATTTT.

V usage is TRBV18 and J usage is TRBJ1-3; D remains ambiguous. CDR1 KGHSH and CDR2 LQKENI come from the germline V gene. The CDR3 contains 15 residues. Trimming shortened V by 3 bases and J by 0 bases, and 9 bases separated the two germline ends. The CDR3 reads CASSPFTDSGNTIYF. CDR3 nucleotides: TGTGCCAGCTCACCGTTCACGGACTCTGGAAACACCATATATTTT. Filled out from reference TRBV18 and TRBJ1-3, the complete variable domain reads NAGVMQNPRHLVRRRGQEARLRCSPMKGHSHVYWYRQLPEEGLKFMVYLQKENIIDESGMPKERFSAEFPKEGPSILRIQQVVRGDSAAYFCASSPFTDSGNTIYFGEGSWLTVV.

In its sample, this clone was seen once. The genes are TRBV6-5 and TRBJ1-2, with 7 bases aligning to TRBD1. Germline V gene data show CDR1 as MNHEY and CDR2 as SVGAGI. The CDR3 is made up of 15 amino acids. The V gene end was trimmed by 6 bases and the J gene end by 5 bases; junction bases not matched to a gene: 12. This chain's CDR3 is CASSVTPGGGYGYTF. CDR3 sequence (DNA): TGTGCCAGCAGCGTTACCCCAGGGGGTGGATATGGCTACACCTTC.

The genes are TRBV4-3 and TRBJ2-3; the match to TRBD2 covers 10 bases. Looked up from germline, CDR1 is LGHNA and CDR2 is YSLEER. With 4 bases clipped from V and 3 bases from J, the junction kept 4 bases outside the gene matches. This CDR3 is 15 amino acids long. The CDR3 loop reads CASSRGSGRTDTQYF. The CDR3 nucleotides are TGCGCCAGCAGCCGTGGTAGCGGGAGGACAGATACGCAGTATTTT.

The V call is TRBV18, the J call TRBJ2-5; D is undetermined. Between the trimmed V and J ends, which lost 2 bases and 2 bases, there was a span of 12 bases. Germline CDR1 reads KGHSH; CDR2 reads LQKENI. CDR3 length: 15 residues. CDR3 loop: CASSPRAGLQETQYF. The CDR3 DNA reads TGTGCCAGCTCACCAAGGGCAGGCTTACAAGAGACCCAGTACTTC.

V is TRBV20-1 and J is TRBJ1-5; D ambiguous. Germline V lookup: CDR1 DFQATT, CDR2 SNEGSKA (reference sequence). Trimming stripped 5 bases from V and 5 bases from J, with 7 bases between. This CDR3 is built from 11 residues. DNA for the CDR3: TGCAGTGCTGTAAAAGATCAGCCCCAGCATTTT. Translating gives CSAVKDQPQHF.

The rearrangement joins TRBV5-4 to TRBJ2-3; 15 bases are shared with TRBD2. J lost 2 bases, V lost 4 bases, and 8 bases had no gene match. Germline CDR1 reads SGHNT; CDR2 reads YYREEE (reference sequence). The CDR3 loop spans 18 amino acids. CDR3: CASSAGLAGGPLTDTQYF. DNA for the CDR3: TGTGCCAGCAGCGCGGGACTAGCGGGGGGCCCTCTCACAGATACGCAGTATTTT.

This chain uses TRBV2 with TRBJ2-1; 11 bases agree with TRBD1. The CDR3 has 17 residues. Trimming at V came to 3 bases and at J to 7 bases, leaving 11 bases not matched to a gene. Germline assignment: CDR1 SNHLY and CDR2 FYNNEI. As DNA, the CDR3 is TGTGCCAGCAGTGACGGACCGGGACAGGGGGGAAATAATGAGCAGTTCTTC. This codes for CASSDGPGQGGNNEQFF.

The V call is TRBV19, the J call TRBJ1-1; 10 nucleotides agree with TRBD1. The CDR3 contains 14 residues. With V trimmed by 6 bases and J by 3 bases, 4 bases remained unmatched. CDR1 and CDR2 from the germline V gene are LNHDA and SQIVND (reference sequence). The CDR3, as DNA: TGTGCCAGTAGGGACAGGGGGAGGGACACTGAAGCTTTCTTT. This encodes CASRDRGRDTEAFF.

V is TRBV9 and J is TRBJ1-3, with a tentative D call TRBD1 (6 bases). The CDR3 has 15 amino acids. The V and J ends lost 4 bases and 0 bases respectively, with 11 bases between them. Per germline, CDR1 SGDLS and CDR2 YYNGEE. DNA for the CDR3: TGTGCCAGCAGCCCTCAGGGGAGCTCTGGAAACACCATATATTTT. It codes for CASSPQGSSGNTIYF.

The chain has TRBV6-6 and TRBJ2-1, with 7 bases fitting TRBD1. Per the germline V gene, CDR1 is MNHNY and CDR2 is SVGAGI (reference sequence). V lost 5 bases, J lost 3 bases, and 10 bases stayed unmatched. This CDR3 has 16 residues. The CDR3 sequence is CASSRQESGGYNEQFF. In DNA form, the CDR3 reads TGTGCCAGCAGTCGACAGGAATCAGGGGGCTACAATGAGCAGTTCTTC.

The chain recombines TRBV29-1 with TRBJ2-1; D might be TRBD2 (6 bases). Between the trimmed V and J ends, which lost 5 bases and 3 bases, there was a span of 17 bases. This CDR3 has 15 amino acids. CDR1 and CDR2 from the germline V gene are SQVTM and ANQGSEA. The CDR3 region has the DNA TGCAGCGTTCACGGGACTGCCTCAGTCTACAATGAGCAGTTCTTC. Translation gives CSVHGTASVYNEQFF.